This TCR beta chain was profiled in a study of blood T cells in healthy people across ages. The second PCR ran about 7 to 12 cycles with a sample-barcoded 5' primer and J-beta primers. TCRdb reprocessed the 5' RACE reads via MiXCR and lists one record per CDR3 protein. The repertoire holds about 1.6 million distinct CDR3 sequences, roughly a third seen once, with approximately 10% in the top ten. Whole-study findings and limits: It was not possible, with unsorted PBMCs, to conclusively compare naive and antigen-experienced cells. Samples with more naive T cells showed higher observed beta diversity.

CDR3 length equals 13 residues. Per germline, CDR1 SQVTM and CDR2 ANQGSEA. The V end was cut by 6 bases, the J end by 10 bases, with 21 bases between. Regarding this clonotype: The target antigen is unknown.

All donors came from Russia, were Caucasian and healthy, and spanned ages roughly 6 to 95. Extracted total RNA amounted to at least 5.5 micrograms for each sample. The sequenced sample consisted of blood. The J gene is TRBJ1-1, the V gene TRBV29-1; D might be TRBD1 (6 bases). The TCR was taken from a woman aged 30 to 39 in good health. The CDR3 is CSVGRGGQAGAFF. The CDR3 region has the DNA TGCAGCGTCGGAAGGGGGGGGCAGGCTGGAGCTTTCTTT.